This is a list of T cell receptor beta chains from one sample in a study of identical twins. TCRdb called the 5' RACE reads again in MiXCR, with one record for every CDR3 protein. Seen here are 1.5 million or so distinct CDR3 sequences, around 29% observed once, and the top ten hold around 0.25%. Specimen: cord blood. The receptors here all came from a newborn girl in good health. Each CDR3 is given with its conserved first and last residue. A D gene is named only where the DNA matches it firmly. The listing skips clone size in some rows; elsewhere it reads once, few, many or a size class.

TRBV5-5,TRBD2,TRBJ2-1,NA,CASSLPPSGRKIEQFF,TGTGCCAGCAGCTTGCCCCCTAGCGGGCGAAAGATTGAGCAGTTCTTC
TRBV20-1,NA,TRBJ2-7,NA,CSARDWGDYEQYF,TGCAGTGCTAGAGATTGGGGGGACTACGAGCAGTACTTC
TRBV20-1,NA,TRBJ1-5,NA,CSASRLHSNQPQHF,TGCAGTGCCAGCAGGCTTCATAGCAATCAGCCCCAGCATTTT
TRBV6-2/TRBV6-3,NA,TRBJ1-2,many,CASRHYGYTF,TGTGCCAGCAGACACTATGGCTACACCTTC
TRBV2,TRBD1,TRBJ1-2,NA,CAPARTGDYGYTF,TGTGCCCCCGCCCGAACAGGGGACTATGGCTACACCTTC
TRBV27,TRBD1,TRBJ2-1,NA,CASSSETGGTGTYYNEQFF,TGTGCCAGCAGTTCCGAGACAGGGGGCACGGGGACCTACTACAATGAGCAGTTCTTC
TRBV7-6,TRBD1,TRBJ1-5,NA,CASSLDLGQGWYNQPQHF,TGTGCCAGCAGCTTAGACTTGGGACAGGGGTGGTACAATCAGCCCCAGCATTTT
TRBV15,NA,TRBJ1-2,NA,CATRLRQRLHNYGYTF,TGTGCCACCCGTCTCCGACAGCGCTTACATAACTATGGCTACACCTTC
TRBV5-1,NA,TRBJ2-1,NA,CASSWGIWGVAERFSYNEQFF,TGCGCCAGCAGCTGGGGGATATGGGGGGTAGCGGAGAGATTCTCCTACAATGAGCAGTTCTTC
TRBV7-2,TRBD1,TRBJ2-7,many,CASSSYRGEQYF,TGTGCCAGCAGTTCATACAGGGGCGAGCAGTACTTC
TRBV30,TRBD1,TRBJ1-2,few,CAWSRQGSYGYTF,TGTGCCTGGAGTCGACAGGGGTCCTATGGCTACACCTTC
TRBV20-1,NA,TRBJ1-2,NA,CSAPRRGASDYGYTF,TGCAGTGCTCCCAGGCGGGGGGCATCGGACTATGGCTACACCTTC
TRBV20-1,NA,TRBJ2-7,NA,CSASYGLPYEQYF,TGCAGTGCTAGCTACGGCCTACCTTACGAGCAGTACTTC
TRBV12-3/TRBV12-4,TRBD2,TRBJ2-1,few,CASSFFGGDNEQFF,TGTGCCAGCAGTTTCTTCGGGGGGGACAATGAGCAGTTCTTC
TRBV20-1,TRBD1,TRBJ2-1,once,CSAYRGPHPYNEQFF,TGCAGTGCTTACAGGGGGCCCCACCCTTACAATGAGCAGTTCTTC
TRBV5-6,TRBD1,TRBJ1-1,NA,CASSLPGGRNTEAFF,TGTGCCAGCAGCTTGCCAGGGGGCCGGAACACTGAAGCTTTCTTT
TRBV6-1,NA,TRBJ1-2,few,CASSEPVYGYTF,TGTGCCAGCAGTGAACCGGTCTATGGCTACACCTTC
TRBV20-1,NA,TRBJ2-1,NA,CSARGLAEGYNEQFF,TGCAGTGCTAGAGGACTCGCGGAGGGATACAATGAGCAGTTCTTC
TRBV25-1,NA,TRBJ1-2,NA,CASSESLAGGYTF,TGTGCCAGCAGTGAATCCTTGGCCGGGGGCTACACCTTC
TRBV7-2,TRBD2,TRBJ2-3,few,CASSAIAGPSTDTQYF,TGTGCCAGCAGCGCTATAGCGGGCCCTAGCACAGATACGCAGTATTTT
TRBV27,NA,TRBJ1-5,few,CASSLSEAFPQHF,TGTGCCAGCAGTTTATCGGAGGCCTTCCCCCAGCATTTT
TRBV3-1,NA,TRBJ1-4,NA,CASSQDIWGNEKLFF,TGTGCCAGCAGCCAAGATATATGGGGTAATGAAAAACTGTTTTTT
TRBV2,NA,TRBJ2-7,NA,CASRNRISYNEQYF,TGTGCCAGCAGGAACCGTATTTCCTACAATGAGCAGTACTTC
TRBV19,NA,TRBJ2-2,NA,CASSITGITPARELFF,TGTGCCAGTAGTATAACCGGTATAACACCGGCCAGGGAGCTGTTTTTT
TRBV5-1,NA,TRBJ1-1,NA,CASSVRAPMNTEAFF,TGCGCCAGCAGCGTGAGGGCCCCCATGAACACTGAAGCTTTCTTT
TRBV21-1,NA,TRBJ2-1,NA,CASSKPWTNRVNNEQFF,TGTGCCAGCAGCAAACCGTGGACTAACCGTGTAAACAATGAGCAGTTCTTC
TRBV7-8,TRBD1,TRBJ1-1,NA,CASSGTGTGALMNTEAFF,TGTGCCAGCAGCGGAACCGGGACAGGGGCCCTGATGAACACTGAAGCTTTCTTT
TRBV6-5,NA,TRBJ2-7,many,CASKATSYEQYF,TGTGCCAGCAAGGCTACGTCCTACGAGCAGTACTTC
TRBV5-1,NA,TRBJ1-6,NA,CASSSGDLNSPLHF,TGCGCCAGCAGCTCAGGGGATTTAAATTCACCCCTCCACTTT
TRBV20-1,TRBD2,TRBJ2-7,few,CSADHYGGWYEQYF,TGCAGTGCTGACCATTACGGGGGGTGGTACGAGCAGTACTTC
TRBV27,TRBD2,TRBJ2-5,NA,CASSPLAGVETQYF,TGTGCCAGCAGCCCGTTAGCGGGAGTAGAGACCCAGTACTTC
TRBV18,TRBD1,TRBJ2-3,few,CASSPWDRRDTQYF,TGTGCCAGCTCACCTTGGGACAGGCGGGATACGCAGTATTTT
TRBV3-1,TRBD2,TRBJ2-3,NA,CACSPSPGLASTDTQYF,TGTGCCTGCAGCCCTTCCCCAGGACTAGCGAGCACAGATACGCAGTATTTT
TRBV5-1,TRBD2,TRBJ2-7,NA,CASIPSGLAGIYNEQYF,TGCGCCAGCATACCATCTGGACTAGCGGGTATTTACAATGAGCAGTACTTC
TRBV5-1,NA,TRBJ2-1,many,CASSFLAYNEQFF,TGCGCCAGCAGCTTTCTAGCCTACAATGAGCAGTTCTTC
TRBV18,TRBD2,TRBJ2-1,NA,CASSPLAGFNEQFF,TGTGCCAGCTCACCACTAGCGGGATTTAATGAGCAGTTCTTC
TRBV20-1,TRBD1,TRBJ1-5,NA,CSARSRQGSNQPQHF,TGCAGTGCTAGATCCCGACAGGGGAGCAATCAGCCCCAGCATTTT
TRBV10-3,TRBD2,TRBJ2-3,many,CAISDKAGDTQYF,TGTGCCATCAGTGATAAAGCGGGGGATACGCAGTATTTT
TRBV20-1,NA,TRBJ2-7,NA,CSAPLYYEQYF,TGCAGTGCCCCGCTTTACTACGAGCAGTACTTC
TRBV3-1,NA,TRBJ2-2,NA,CASSQGGWTVWTGELFF,TGTGCCAGCAGCCAGGGGGGTTGGACAGTTTGGACCGGGGAGCTGTTTTTT
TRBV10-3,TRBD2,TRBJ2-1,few,CAISSTVSGGTSYNEQFF,TGTGCCATCAGTTCCACTGTCAGCGGGGGTACCTCCTACAATGAGCAGTTCTTC
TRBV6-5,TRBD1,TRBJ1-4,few,CASSYPRDRGSTNEKLFF,TGTGCCAGCAGTTACCCCCGGGACAGGGGTTCAACTAATGAAAAACTGTTTTTT
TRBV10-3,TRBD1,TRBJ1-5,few,CATGDSYSNQPQHF,TGTGCCACCGGGGACAGCTATAGCAATCAGCCCCAGCATTTT
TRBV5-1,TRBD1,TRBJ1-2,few,CASSYPGQKPYGYTF,TGCGCCAGCAGCTATCCGGGACAGAAACCCTATGGCTACACCTTC
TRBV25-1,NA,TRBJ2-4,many,CASTGTAKNIQYF,TGTGCCAGTACCGGGACAGCCAAAAACATTCAGTACTTC
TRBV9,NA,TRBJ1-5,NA,CASSVGGGNNQPQHF,TGTGCCAGCAGCGTGGGCGGTGGGAACAATCAGCCCCAGCATTTT
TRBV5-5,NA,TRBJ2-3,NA,CASSPPDRSSADTQYF,TGTGCCAGCAGCCCCCCCGACAGATCTAGCGCAGATACGCAGTATTTT
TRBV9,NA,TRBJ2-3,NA,CASSVVGGPDTQYF,TGTGCCAGCAGCGTCGTTGGGGGCCCAGATACGCAGTATTTT
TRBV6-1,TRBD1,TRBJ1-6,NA,CASRGTGSDSPLHF,TGTGCCAGCAGGGGGACAGGGTCCGATTCACCCCTCCACTTT
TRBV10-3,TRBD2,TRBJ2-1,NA,CAIRAGDSDEQFF,TGTGCCATCCGGGCGGGAGATTCGGATGAGCAGTTCTTC
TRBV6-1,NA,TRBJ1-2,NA,CASRDRYYTF,TGTGCCAGCAGGGACCGGTACTACACCTTC
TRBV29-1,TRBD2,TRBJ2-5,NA,CSDLSGGAYNEPYF,TGCAGCGACCTGAGCGGGGGGGCATACAATGAGCCGTACTTC
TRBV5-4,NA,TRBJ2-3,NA,CASSLEVSLTDTQYF,TGTGCCAGCAGCTTGGAAGTTAGCCTCACAGATACGCAGTATTTT